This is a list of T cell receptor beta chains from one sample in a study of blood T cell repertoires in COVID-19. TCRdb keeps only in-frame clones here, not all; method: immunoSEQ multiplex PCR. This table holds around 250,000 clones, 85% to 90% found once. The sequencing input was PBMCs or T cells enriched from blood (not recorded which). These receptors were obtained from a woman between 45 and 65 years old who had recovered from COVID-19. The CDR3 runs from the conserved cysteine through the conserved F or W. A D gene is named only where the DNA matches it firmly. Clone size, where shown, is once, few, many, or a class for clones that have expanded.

cdr3_aa: CAIRSDQPQHF; cdr3_nt: TGTGCCATCAGGAGTGATCAGCCCCAGCATTTT; j_call: TRBJ1-5; clone_size: .; v_call: TRBV10-3; d_call: .
cdr3_aa: CASRNGGSETQYF; cdr3_nt: TGTGCCAGCAGAAACGGCGGTTCAGAGACCCAGTACTTC; j_call: TRBJ2-5; clone_size: once; v_call: TRBV2; d_call: .
cdr3_aa: CASSQELGANTEAFF; cdr3_nt: TGTGCCAGCAGCCAAGAGTTAGGGGCGAACACTGAAGCTTTCTTT; j_call: TRBJ1-1; clone_size: .; v_call: TRBV4-2; d_call: .
cdr3_aa: CASRMVRGHSETQYF; cdr3_nt: TGTGCCAGCCGTATGGTCAGGGGTCATTCAGAGACCCAGTACTTC; j_call: TRBJ2-5; clone_size: .; v_call: TRBV11-2; d_call: .
cdr3_aa: CASSILASGSNEQFF; cdr3_nt: TGTGCCAGTAGTATCCTTGCTAGCGGGAGCAATGAGCAGTTCTTC; j_call: TRBJ2-1; clone_size: .; v_call: TRBV19; d_call: TRBD2
cdr3_aa: CASGTTNTGELFF; cdr3_nt: TGTGCCAGCGGGACTACAAACACCGGGGAGCTGTTTTTT; j_call: TRBJ2-2; clone_size: .; v_call: TRBV28; d_call: TRBD2
cdr3_aa: CAIRGGTSVAYEQYF; cdr3_nt: TGTGCCATCAGGGGCGGGACTAGCGTCGCTTACGAGCAGTACTTC; j_call: TRBJ2-7; clone_size: once; v_call: TRBV10-3; d_call: TRBD2
cdr3_aa: CASSPLTDSYGYTF; cdr3_nt: TGTGCCAGCAGTCCCCTCACGGACAGCTATGGCTACACCTTC; j_call: TRBJ1-2; clone_size: .; v_call: TRBV28; d_call: .
cdr3_aa: CASSSGVFSSGANVLTF; cdr3_nt: TGTGCCAGCAGCTCCGGGGTTTTTAGCTCTGGGGCCAACGTCCTGACTTTC; j_call: TRBJ2-6; clone_size: .; v_call: TRBV11-3; d_call: .
cdr3_aa: CASSSGLAPDTQYF; cdr3_nt: TGTGCCAGCAGCTCGGGACTAGCGCCCGATACGCAGTATTTT; j_call: TRBJ2-3; clone_size: .; v_call: TRBV2; d_call: TRBD2
cdr3_aa: CASSFSGAGDTIYF; cdr3_nt: TGTGCCAGCAGCTTTTCAGGGGCTGGAGACACCATATATTTT; j_call: TRBJ1-3; clone_size: .; v_call: TRBV7-9; d_call: .
cdr3_aa: CASSPGGTNEKLFF; cdr3_nt: TGTGCCAGCAGCCCGGGAGGGACTAATGAAAAACTGTTTTTT; j_call: TRBJ1-4; clone_size: .; v_call: TRBV5-8; d_call: .
cdr3_aa: CASSLLGDSRSYEQYF; cdr3_nt: TGTGCCAGCAGCTTATTAGGGGACTCTCGCTCCTACGAGCAGTACTTC; j_call: TRBJ2-7; clone_size: once; v_call: TRBV7-2; d_call: .
cdr3_aa: CASSSGQGGGYTF; cdr3_nt: TGTGCCAGCAGCTCGGGACAGGGTGGTGGCTACACCTTC; j_call: TRBJ1-2; clone_size: .; v_call: TRBV7-9; d_call: TRBD1
cdr3_aa: CASSMSQEMSEQYF; cdr3_nt: TGTGCCAGTAGTATGAGTCAGGAAATGTCCGAGCAGTACTTC; j_call: TRBJ2-7; clone_size: .; v_call: TRBV19; d_call: .
cdr3_aa: CASSVDRVIDEQYF; cdr3_nt: TGTGCCAGCAGCGTGGACAGGGTAATCGACGAGCAGTACTTC; j_call: TRBJ2-7; clone_size: .; v_call: TRBV14; d_call: TRBD1
cdr3_aa: CASSEGGQGSVEQYF; cdr3_nt: TGTGCCAGCAGTGAGGGGGGACAGGGGTCGGTCGAGCAGTACTTC; j_call: TRBJ2-7; clone_size: .; v_call: TRBV28; d_call: TRBD1
cdr3_aa: CASSLSGSSYEQYF; cdr3_nt: TGTGCCAGCAGCCTTAGCGGGAGCTCCTACGAGCAGTACTTC; j_call: TRBJ2-7; clone_size: few; v_call: TRBV11-2; d_call: TRBD2
cdr3_aa: CASSLVHPVLGDTYNEQFF; cdr3_nt: TGTGCTAGCAGCTTAGTTCACCCAGTGTTGGGCGATACCTACAATGAGCAGTTCTTC; j_call: TRBJ2-1; clone_size: .; v_call: TRBV7-7; d_call: .
cdr3_aa: CSASLGGVGNTIYF; cdr3_nt: TGCAGCGCCAGCCTTGGAGGGGTCGGAAACACCATATATTTT; j_call: TRBJ1-3; clone_size: .; v_call: TRBV29-1; d_call: .
cdr3_aa: CASRESSGEKLFF; cdr3_nt: TGTGCCAGCAGGGAGAGTTCAGGGGAAAAACTGTTTTTT; j_call: TRBJ1-4; clone_size: .; v_call: TRBV6-5; d_call: .
cdr3_aa: CASTFRWGGPYNSPLHF; cdr3_nt: TGTGCCAGCACCTTCCGGTGGGGGGGCCCTTATAATTCACCCCTCCACTTT; j_call: TRBJ1-6; clone_size: .; v_call: TRBV28; d_call: .
cdr3_aa: CASSLRGRNTEAFF; cdr3_nt: TGTGCCAGCAGCTTGAGGGGTCGGAACACTGAAGCTTTCTTT; j_call: TRBJ1-1; clone_size: .; v_call: TRBV5-6; d_call: .
cdr3_aa: CASSTRRAYNEQFF; cdr3_nt: TGTGCCAGCAGTACCAGGAGGGCCTACAATGAGCAGTTCTTC; j_call: TRBJ2-1; clone_size: .; v_call: TRBV11-3; d_call: .
cdr3_aa: CASSTWTGIPGNTIYF; cdr3_nt: TGTGCCAGCAGTACATGGACAGGTATACCTGGAAACACCATATATTTT; j_call: TRBJ1-3; clone_size: .; v_call: TRBV28; d_call: TRBD1
cdr3_aa: CSVDTGETQYF; cdr3_nt: TGCAGCGTTGATACTGGAGAGACCCAGTACTTC; j_call: TRBJ2-5; clone_size: .; v_call: TRBV29-1; d_call: .